This T cell receptor (beta chain) was retrieved from a study of CD8 T cells in ankylosing spondylitis. In this sample, this clonotype turned up a few times. The V gene's germline CDR1 is DFQATT and CDR2 SNEGSKA (reference sequence). Trimming removed 1 base from V and 2 bases from J, with 15 bases in between. The CDR3 extends over 16 amino acids. Making the TCR beta libraries involved quantitative 5'-RACE with molecular barcodes. From the 5' RACE reads, TCRdb called clonotypes with MiXCR, one entry per CDR3 protein. The table includes about 340,000 distinct CDR3 sequences, 20% detected once. The rearrangement joins TRBV20-1 to TRBJ2-1; no reliable D call. The receptor was isolated from a male donor with ankylosing spondylitis or in good health (not recorded which). Input material: blood, either unsorted or a sorted T cell fraction (not recorded which). For the CDR3, the DNA is TGCAGTGCTAGAGCCCTAACGGCGCTGACCTACAATGAGCAGTTCTTC. It encodes CSARALTALTYNEQFF.